A selection of T cell receptor beta chains follows, all from one sample in a study of glioma-infiltrating T cells after dendritic cell vaccination. The protocol was immunoSEQ multiplex PCR, while the TCRdb copy is restricted to in-frame clones and leaves out a portion. Here the sample spans approximately 50,000 clones, 85% to 90% being singletons. Sequencing used blood, obtained after dendritic cell vaccination. The receptors originated from a human donor with glioblastoma. CDR3s include the opening cysteine and the closing phenylalanine or tryptophan. A D gene is named only where the DNA matches it firmly. Not all rows give a size; the values are once, few, many and, for expanded clones, a class.

V gene: TRBV7-3
clone size: .
J gene: TRBJ2-3
CDR3 length: 18
D gene: TRBD2
CDR3 DNA: TGTGCCAGCAGCTTAATCCGGGGGGGGCCGGCAGTTGCAGATACGCAGTATTTT
CDR3 protein: CASSLIRGGPAVADTQYF

V gene: TRBV4-1
clone size: .
J gene: TRBJ2-2
CDR3 length: 20
D gene: TRBD1
CDR3 DNA: TGCGCCAGCAGCCAAGGTCCCGGGACAGGGGGCAGGAGGAACACCGGGGAGCTGTTTTTT
CDR3 protein: CASSQGPGTGGRRNTGELFF

V gene: TRBV27
clone size: .
J gene: TRBJ2-7
CDR3 length: 15
D gene: TRBD1
CDR3 DNA: TGTGCCAGCAGTCCGGGACAGGGTTTTTCCTACGAGCAGTACTTC
CDR3 protein: CASSPGQGFSYEQYF

V gene: TRBV4-3
clone size: .
J gene: TRBJ2-2
CDR3 length: 15
D gene: .
CDR3 DNA: TGCGCCAGCAGCCAAGGCACCGGGAAGGCATCGGAGCTGTTTTTT
CDR3 protein: CASSQGTGKASELFF

V gene: TRBV15
clone size: .
J gene: TRBJ2-2
CDR3 length: 16
D gene: .
CDR3 DNA: TGTGCCACCAGCAGAGATCGGGGGATTAACACCGGGGAGCTGTTTTTT
CDR3 protein: CATSRDRGINTGELFF

V gene: TRBV6-1
clone size: .
J gene: TRBJ1-1
CDR3 length: 13
D gene: .
CDR3 DNA: TGTGCCAGCAGTGGAACAGAGAACACTGAAGCTTTCTTT
CDR3 protein: CASSGTENTEAFF

V gene: TRBV7-9
clone size: few
J gene: TRBJ1-4
CDR3 length: 15
D gene: .
CDR3 DNA: TGTGCCAGCAGCTTAGGTTTCCAGGTGGATGAAAAACTGTTTTTT
CDR3 protein: CASSLGFQVDEKLFF

V gene: TRBV7-9
clone size: .
J gene: TRBJ1-6
CDR3 length: 15
D gene: TRBD1
CDR3 DNA: TGTGCCAGCAGCTTAACACAAGGGGGCTATTCACCCCTCCACTTT
CDR3 protein: CASSLTQGGYSPLHF

V gene: TRBV4-3
clone size: .
J gene: TRBJ2-3
CDR3 length: 17
D gene: TRBD1
CDR3 DNA: TGCGCCAGCAGCCAGCATGAAACCGGGACAGTCACAGATACGCAGTATTTT
CDR3 protein: CASSQHETGTVTDTQYF

V gene: TRBV5-1
clone size: .
J gene: TRBJ2-3
CDR3 length: 18
D gene: TRBD2
CDR3 DNA: TGCGCCAGCAGCTTGTCCGCCCAGCGGGGGGTGAGCACAGATACGCAGTATTTT
CDR3 protein: CASSLSAQRGVSTDTQYF

V gene: TRBV9
clone size: .
J gene: TRBJ2-3
CDR3 length: 17
D gene: TRBD2
CDR3 DNA: TGTGCCAGCAGCGTAGGAGCGGGGGCCCGGAGCACAGATACGCAGTATTTT
CDR3 protein: CASSVGAGARSTDTQYF

V gene: TRBV29-1
clone size: few
J gene: TRBJ1-1
CDR3 length: 11
D gene: .
CDR3 DNA: TGCAGCGTTGGGGGAGGGACTGAAGCTTTCTTT
CDR3 protein: CSVGGGTEAFF

V gene: TRBV4-1
clone size: .
J gene: TRBJ2-5
CDR3 length: 15
D gene: TRBD1
CDR3 DNA: TGCGCCAGCAGCTCCGGGACAGCGTACCAAGAGATCCAGTACTTC
CDR3 protein: CASSSGTAYQEIQYF

V gene: TRBV5-4
clone size: .
J gene: TRBJ2-5
CDR3 length: 16
D gene: TRBD2
CDR3 DNA: TGTGCCAGCAGCCGGACTAGCGGGGGGGTGGAAGAGACCCAGTACTTC
CDR3 protein: CASSRTSGGVEETQYF

V gene: TRBV5-4
clone size: .
J gene: TRBJ2-1
CDR3 length: 13
D gene: .
CDR3 DNA: TGTGCCAGCAGCCCAGCCAGAGGCAATGAGCAGTTCTTC
CDR3 protein: CASSPARGNEQFF

V gene: TRBV5-5
clone size: .
J gene: TRBJ1-4
CDR3 length: 16
D gene: .
CDR3 DNA: TGTGCCAGCAATGATGGGGGAAAGGGGGATAATGAAAAACTGTTTTTT
CDR3 protein: CASNDGGKGDNEKLFF

V gene: TRBV9
clone size: few
J gene: TRBJ1-1
CDR3 length: 14
D gene: .
CDR3 DNA: TGTGCCAGCAGCCCCCCGGGTGATTACACTGAAGCTTTCTTT
CDR3 protein: CASSPPGDYTEAFF

V gene: TRBV2
clone size: .
J gene: TRBJ2-3
CDR3 length: 16
D gene: .
CDR3 DNA: TGTGCCAGCAGTGGACCCGACAGACGATACACAGATACGCAGTATTTT
CDR3 protein: CASSGPDRRYTDTQYF

V gene: TRBV6-5
clone size: once
J gene: TRBJ1-6
CDR3 length: 14
D gene: TRBD1
CDR3 DNA: TGTGCCAGCAGTGGGACAGCTCCGAATTCACCCCTCCACTTT
CDR3 protein: CASSGTAPNSPLHF

V gene: TRBV10-2
clone size: few
J gene: TRBJ2-7
CDR3 length: 15
D gene: TRBD2
CDR3 DNA: TGCGCCAGCAGTGAGTCAAGCGGGGGGTACTACGAGCAGTACTTC
CDR3 protein: CASSESSGGYYEQYF

V gene: TRBV5-5
clone size: .
J gene: TRBJ1-1
CDR3 length: 15
D gene: .
CDR3 DNA: TGTGCCAGCAGCTTGGAGGGGGGGGTGAACACTGAAGCTTTCTTT
CDR3 protein: CASSLEGGVNTEAFF

V gene: TRBV11-2
clone size: .
J gene: TRBJ2-3
CDR3 length: 16
D gene: TRBD2
CDR3 DNA: TGTGCCAGCAGCACCAGCGGGGGGCCAGATACAGATACGCAGTATTTT
CDR3 protein: CASSTSGGPDTDTQYF

V gene: TRBV4-1
clone size: .
J gene: TRBJ1-5
CDR3 length: 15
D gene: TRBD1
CDR3 DNA: TGCGCCAGCAGCCATGCAGGACAGGGCAGTCAGCCCCAGCATTTT
CDR3 protein: CASSHAGQGSQPQHF

V gene: TRBV30
clone size: .
J gene: TRBJ1-1
CDR3 length: 14
D gene: .
CDR3 DNA: TGTGCCTGGAGTGTACTCCCTGTGAACACTGAAGCTTTCTTT
CDR3 protein: CAWSVLPVNTEAFF

V gene: TRBV4-1
clone size: .
J gene: TRBJ2-7
CDR3 length: 17
D gene: .
CDR3 DNA: TGCGCCAGCAGCCCCCGAGGCACGGGACTGTCCTCCTACGAGCAGTACTTC
CDR3 protein: CASSPRGTGLSSYEQYF

V gene: TRBV7-2
clone size: .
J gene: TRBJ2-3
CDR3 length: 16
D gene: .
CDR3 DNA: TGTGCCAGCAGCTCCGCGGGGCGGGGCCTGGGAGATACGCAGTATTTT
CDR3 protein: CASSSAGRGLGDTQYF

V gene: TRBV29-1
clone size: .
J gene: TRBJ1-1
CDR3 length: 12
D gene: TRBD1
CDR3 DNA: TGCAGCGCGGGGGGGGACAGGGGAAACGCTTTCTTT
CDR3 protein: CSAGGDRGNAFF

V gene: TRBV10-3
clone size: medium-sized
J gene: TRBJ1-3
CDR3 length: 16
D gene: .
CDR3 DNA: TGTGCCATCAAGCCCCGGGACACGAGCTCTGGAAACACCATATATTTT
CDR3 protein: CAIKPRDTSSGNTIYF

V gene: TRBV19
clone size: .
J gene: TRBJ2-7
CDR3 length: 13
D gene: .
CDR3 DNA: TGTGCCAGTAGTACAGGGTCGGGCTACGAGCAGTACTTC
CDR3 protein: CASSTGSGYEQYF

V gene: TRBV6-5
clone size: once
J gene: TRBJ1-2
CDR3 length: 13
D gene: .
CDR3 DNA: TGTGCCAGCAGTCGGGGAGGGGTATATGGCTACACCTTC
CDR3 protein: CASSRGGVYGYTF

V gene: TRBV19
clone size: .
J gene: TRBJ1-4
CDR3 length: 14
D gene: .
CDR3 DNA: TGTGCCAGTAGTATGACAGTGGGCGTGGAAAAACTGTTTTTT
CDR3 protein: CASSMTVGVEKLFF

V gene: TRBV11-2
clone size: .
J gene: TRBJ2-7
CDR3 length: 15
D gene: .
CDR3 DNA: TGTGCCAGCAGCTTAGGCGAGTCCAGGGGGGAAGAGCAGTACTTC
CDR3 protein: CASSLGESRGEEQYF

V gene: TRBV21-1
clone size: .
J gene: TRBJ2-3
CDR3 length: 14
D gene: .
CDR3 DNA: TGTGCCAGCAGCTCCGGGGGGGGAAAAGATACGCAGTATTTT
CDR3 protein: CASSSGGGKDTQYF

V gene: TRBV30
clone size: once
J gene: TRBJ1-1
CDR3 length: 12
D gene: .
CDR3 DNA: TGTGCCTGGGAGCACTTGAGCACTGAAGCTTTCTTT
CDR3 protein: CAWEHLSTEAFF

V gene: TRBV2
clone size: .
J gene: TRBJ2-7
CDR3 length: 14
D gene: TRBD2
CDR3 DNA: TGTGCCAGCAGTGAGCAGGCGGGGAGGGCCGAGCAGTACTTC
CDR3 protein: CASSEQAGRAEQYF

V gene: TRBV30
clone size: few
J gene: TRBJ1-1
CDR3 length: 13
D gene: .
CDR3 DNA: TGTGCCTGGAGTCAGACAGGGAACACTGAAGCTTTCTTT
CDR3 protein: CAWSQTGNTEAFF

V gene: TRBV10-1
clone size: .
J gene: TRBJ2-7
CDR3 length: 9
D gene: .
CDR3 DNA: TGCGCCAGCACTCACGAGCAGTACTTC
CDR3 protein: CASTHEQYF

V gene: TRBV5-1
clone size: .
J gene: TRBJ2-7
CDR3 length: 14
D gene: TRBD1
CDR3 DNA: TGCGCCAGCAGCTGGAACAGGGGATCTGGCGAGCAGTACTTC
CDR3 protein: CASSWNRGSGEQYF

V gene: TRBV14
clone size: .
J gene: TRBJ1-2
CDR3 length: 14
D gene: .
CDR3 DNA: TGTGCCAGCAGCCAAGTTGCAGGGAACTATGGCTACACCTTC
CDR3 protein: CASSQVAGNYGYTF

V gene: TRBV20-1
clone size: .
J gene: TRBJ1-2
CDR3 length: 11
D gene: .
CDR3 DNA: TGCAGTGCTAGGACAGGTTATGGCTACACCTTC
CDR3 protein: CSARTGYGYTF

V gene: TRBV18
clone size: .
J gene: TRBJ2-5
CDR3 length: 16
D gene: .
CDR3 DNA: TGTGCCAGCTCACCACCCGGGGGAATCTCGAAGGAGACCCAGTACTTC
CDR3 protein: CASSPPGGISKETQYF

V gene: TRBV29-1
clone size: .
J gene: TRBJ2-2
CDR3 length: 12
D gene: TRBD2
CDR3 DNA: TGCAGCGTCGGACTAGCCGCCGGGGAGCTGTTTTTT
CDR3 protein: CSVGLAAGELFF

V gene: TRBV27
clone size: .
J gene: TRBJ2-7
CDR3 length: 16
D gene: TRBD2
CDR3 DNA: TGTGCCAGCATGCCCGGGGGTAGCGGGATTTCCTACGAGCAGTACTTC
CDR3 protein: CASMPGGSGISYEQYF

V gene: TRBV18
clone size: .
J gene: TRBJ1-1
CDR3 length: 13
D gene: .
CDR3 DNA: TGTGCCAGCTCACAGCAGGTGAACACTGAAGCTTTCTTT
CDR3 protein: CASSQQVNTEAFF

V gene: TRBV9
clone size: .
J gene: TRBJ2-5
CDR3 length: 15
D gene: .
CDR3 DNA: TGTGCCAGCAGCTTCTCCGAGGCAGCCCAAGAGACCCAGTACTTC
CDR3 protein: CASSFSEAAQETQYF

V gene: TRBV7-2
clone size: .
J gene: TRBJ2-1
CDR3 length: 15
D gene: TRBD2
CDR3 DNA: TGTGCCAGCAACACCGGGACTAGCGTCCTGAATGAGCAGTTCTTC
CDR3 protein: CASNTGTSVLNEQFF

V gene: TRBV10-3
clone size: .
J gene: TRBJ1-6
CDR3 length: 17
D gene: TRBD1
CDR3 DNA: TGTGCCACTAGGGACAGCAAGGAGGCCTCCTATAATTCACCCCTCCACTTT
CDR3 protein: CATRDSKEASYNSPLHF

V gene: TRBV7-2
clone size: .
J gene: TRBJ2-2
CDR3 length: 12
D gene: .
CDR3 DNA: TGTGCCAGCAGCACTTACACCGGGGAGCTGTTTTTT
CDR3 protein: CASSTYTGELFF

V gene: TRBV25-1
clone size: .
J gene: TRBJ1-4
CDR3 length: 15
D gene: .
CDR3 DNA: TGTGCCAGCAGTGAATATAAGGGGTTTAATGAAAAACTGTTTTTT
CDR3 protein: CASSEYKGFNEKLFF

V gene: TRBV4-3
clone size: .
J gene: TRBJ2-1
CDR3 length: 16
D gene: TRBD2
CDR3 DNA: TGCGCCAGCAGCCAAGATCGGGGGGGCCACGACAATGAGCAGTTCTTC
CDR3 protein: CASSQDRGGHDNEQFF

V gene: TRBV9
clone size: few
J gene: TRBJ2-7
CDR3 length: 14
D gene: TRBD1
CDR3 DNA: TGTGCCAGCAGCGCCCGGGACAGTACCTACGAGCAGTACTTC
CDR3 protein: CASSARDSTYEQYF

V gene: TRBV7-3
clone size: .
J gene: TRBJ1-6
CDR3 length: 13
D gene: .
CDR3 DNA: TGTGCCAGCAGTTCCGCCGGGGGTTCACCCCTCCACTTT
CDR3 protein: CASSSAGGSPLHF